This entry concerns a single TCR beta chain. The antigen is undetermined. This sample was included in a study of blood T cells in healthy people across ages. It was with a sample-barcoded 5' primer and a J-beta primer mix that a second PCR of roughly 6 to 11 cycles was run. Individual samples furnished no less than 2.5 million CDR3-containing paired-end reads apiece. TCRdb analysed the 5' RACE reads with MiXCR anew, one entry per CDR3 protein. The table records approximately 760,000 distinct CDR3 sequences, just under 25% of them present only once. Study-wide results and limits: Whereas aged donors had fewer naive CD4+ cells, long-lived donors had more of them and higher diversity. PBMCs left unsorted prevented a conclusive naive versus antigen-experienced comparison.

V lost 3 bases and J lost 6; bases outside the gene matches: 13. This CDR3 region has 17 residues. The V gene's germline CDR1 is SGHRS and CDR2 YFSETQ. The same data also went into a second study, on T cells of mothers and their children. That source reports: For each mother, over 9 million TCR beta CDR3 reads were obtained, and for each child, some 3 million.

The J gene is TRBJ2-1, the V gene TRBV5-1, with 9 bases matching TRBD2. The origin of this receptor is a boy between 10 and 17 years old in good health. Material: blood. The CDR3 DNA sequence: TGCGCCAGCAGCTGGGACCTTAGCGGGAGCCCCGGCAATGAGCAGTTCTTC. This translates into CASSWDLSGSPGNEQFF.